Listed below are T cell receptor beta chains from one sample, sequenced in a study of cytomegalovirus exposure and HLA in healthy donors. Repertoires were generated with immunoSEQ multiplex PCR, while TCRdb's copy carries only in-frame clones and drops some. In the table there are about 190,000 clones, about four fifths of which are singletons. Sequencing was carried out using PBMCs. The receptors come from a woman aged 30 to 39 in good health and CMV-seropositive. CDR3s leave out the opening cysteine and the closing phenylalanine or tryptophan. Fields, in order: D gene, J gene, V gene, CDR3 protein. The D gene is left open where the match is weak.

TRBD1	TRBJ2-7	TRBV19	ASSTDRGAYEQY
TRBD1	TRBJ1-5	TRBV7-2	ASSSDRGQNQPQH
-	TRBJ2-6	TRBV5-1	ASSLISGVGANVLT
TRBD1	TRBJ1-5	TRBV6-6	ASSYSTGHSNQPQH
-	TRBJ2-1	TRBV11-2	ASSQRSGAYNEQF
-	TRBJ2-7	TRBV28	ASRRGKTEPPYEQY
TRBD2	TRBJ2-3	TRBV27	ASTRRGNDFTDTQY
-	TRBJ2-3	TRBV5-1	ASSFTRPRTDTQY
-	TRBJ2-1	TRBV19	ASRPSGVYNEQF
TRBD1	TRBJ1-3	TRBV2	ASGGWTGLSGNTIY
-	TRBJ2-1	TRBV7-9	ASSLESLLEEGNEQF
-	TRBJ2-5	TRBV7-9	ASSFWQARETQY
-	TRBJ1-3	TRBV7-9	ASSLGSDSGNTIY
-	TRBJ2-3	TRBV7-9	ASSLSDSPDTQY
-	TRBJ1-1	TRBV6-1	ASTPDSRGAF
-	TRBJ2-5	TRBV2	AGDGILGKTQY
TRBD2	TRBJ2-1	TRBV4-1	ASSQEREGEQF
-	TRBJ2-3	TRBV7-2	ASSLEPWPDTQY
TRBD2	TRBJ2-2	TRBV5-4	ASSPGRLAGAGELF
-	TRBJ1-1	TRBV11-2	ASSLGSPWRRSTEAF
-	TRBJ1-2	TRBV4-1	ASSQEALFHYGYT
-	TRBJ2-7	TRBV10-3	AISTGTNYEQY
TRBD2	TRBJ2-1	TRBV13	ASSLLAERNNEQF
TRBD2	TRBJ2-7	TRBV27	ASSGLAGGPYEQY
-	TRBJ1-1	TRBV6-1	ASSEWLDMNTEAF
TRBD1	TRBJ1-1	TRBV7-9	ASSQGQGEAF
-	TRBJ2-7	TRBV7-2	ASSLGVGGTYEQY
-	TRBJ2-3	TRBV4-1	ASSQDRGTFSTDTQY
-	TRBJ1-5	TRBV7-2	ASSLVVGTGSNQPQH
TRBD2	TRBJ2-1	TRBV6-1	ASSESIAGTGF
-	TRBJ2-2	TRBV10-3	AISGEMGAGELF
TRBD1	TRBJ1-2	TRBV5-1	ASSLGQGYSYT
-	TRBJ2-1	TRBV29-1	SVRVMLSYNEQF
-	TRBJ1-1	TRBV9	ASSVYGGTEAF
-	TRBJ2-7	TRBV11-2	ASSSAVLVYEQY
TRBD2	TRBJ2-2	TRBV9	ASSLLAGGFTGELF
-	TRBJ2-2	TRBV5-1	ASSLYPGELF
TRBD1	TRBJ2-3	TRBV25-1	ASSERTGGADTQY
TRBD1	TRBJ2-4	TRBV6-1	ASSATGGNIQY
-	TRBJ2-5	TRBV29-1	SVRTVYQETQY
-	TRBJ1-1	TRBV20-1	SGLGGTEAF
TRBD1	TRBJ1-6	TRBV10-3	AIRDRGGGTLH
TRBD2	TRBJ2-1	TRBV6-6	ASGRENEQF
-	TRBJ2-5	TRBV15	ATSRDLQDSGTQY
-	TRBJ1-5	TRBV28	ASSGGRQPQH
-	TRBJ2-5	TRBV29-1	SVEEEGTQY
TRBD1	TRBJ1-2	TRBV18	ASSPPGTDYGYT
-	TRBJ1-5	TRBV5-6	ASSPGGRVGQPQH
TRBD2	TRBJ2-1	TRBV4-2	ASSQRGPLSSDEQF
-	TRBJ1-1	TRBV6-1	ASSEAMTSKAF
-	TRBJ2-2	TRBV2	ASSGSLTGELF
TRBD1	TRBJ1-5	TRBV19	ASRAVPGGINQPQH
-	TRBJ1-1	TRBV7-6	ASSQQGNTEAF
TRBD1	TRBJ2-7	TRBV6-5	ASSPDNRDRDEQY
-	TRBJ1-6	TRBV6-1	ASQTYSPLH
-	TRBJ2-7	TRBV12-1	ASTSARRTSGGALFKY
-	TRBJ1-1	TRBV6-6	ASKDGMNTEAF